The present entry profiles one T cell receptor beta chain with its context. Its antigen is currently not known. This may be a read error: a much more frequent sequence differs by one nucleotide. What this sample's time point label stands for: persistent/refractory GD, antithyroid drugs over 5 years with positive TRAb. For both TCR sequencing and RNA sequencing, RNA was extracted from PBMCs using TRIzol. The diagnosis of Graves' disease was made according to American Thyroid Association guidelines. Patients were recruited from an endocrinology department in Xi'an, China. From each patient, approximately 10 milliliters of peripheral blood was collected into an EDTA anticoagulant tube. PBMCs were isolated by Ficoll Paque Plus density gradient separation without further T cell sorting. An Agilent 2100 Bioanalyzer and agarose gel were used to check RNA quality, and a NanoDrop 2000 was used to measure RNA concentration.

The library was generated by multiplex PCR. Instrument on record: Illumina HiSeq 4000. To build TCR beta libraries, CDR3 regions were amplified by Arm-PCR using iRepertoire HTBI primers. Before sequencing, the PCR products underwent gel purification. As for the authors' bioinformatics: Gene usage analysis of CDR3 amino acid clonotypes relied on the approximately 60 TRBV and around 14 TRBJ segments identified across samples. COPE and FqMerger were used to merge filtered high-quality paired reads into contigs. Contigs were aligned with BLAST to IMGT TRBV, TRBD and TRBJ reference genes, and CDR3 was defined per IMGT. Clonotypes above 0.1% frequency were classified as highly expanded clones. Shannon entropy was used to measure repertoire diversity, and the Gini coefficient was used to measure V-J evenness. A clonotype found in more than one individual was treated as public. The raw public data were reprocessed by TCRdb itself: fastp quality trimming at Q25, MiXCR clonotype calling, in-frame beta chains only. One record per CDR3 amino acid sequence lists the most common genes and DNA. TCRdb, not the authors, supplied the V and J calls. The sample contains about 470,000 distinct CDR3 sequences, 20% to 25% of them found a single time. The ten largest clones add up to 6.5% to 9% of the sample.

This specimen belongs to a study of regulatory T cells in long-lasting Graves disease (dated by TCRdb to the early 2020s). Background for the entire study: Persistent Graves' disease meant more than 5 years of antithyroid drug treatment with TSH receptor autoantibodies that stayed positive. Persistent Graves' disease patients were compared with newly diagnosed Graves' disease patients by peripheral blood TCR sequencing and RNA sequencing. The study took place in China and was registered as a clinical trial. A total of some 35 samples underwent TCR sequencing, from about 13 patients with persistent Graves' disease and around 20 patients with newly diagnosed Graves' disease. In the clinical cohort, patients with persistent Graves' disease had used antithyroid drugs for an average of around 10 years.

The investigation overall reported the following: Only the TCR beta chain was sequenced and analyzed. More public clonotypes were shared among persistent patients (under 3,000) than among newly diagnosed patients (roughly 1,000). The small sample size was acknowledged by the authors as a limitation that may reduce accuracy. TRBV28, TRBJ1-2 and TRBJ2-5 were preferentially used in persistent disease, while TRBV20-1 and TRBJ2-1 were favored in newly diagnosed disease. Compared with newly diagnosed patients, persistent Graves' disease patients had lower TCR Shannon entropy and fewer highly expanded clones, which suggests clonal expansion. The study examined only peripheral blood because the primary lesion, thyroid tissue, could not be accessed.

From the cysteine through the phenylalanine, the CDR3 covers 12 amino acids. The retained sequence is limited to the CDR3, 36 bases, with the frame set at the first base. Per the germline V gene, MGHDK is the CDR1 and SYGVNS is the CDR2. The V and J segments used are TRBV25-1 and TRBJ2-7; a tentative D match to TRBD1 spans 6 bases. This TCR came from a female donor with Graves disease. The sequenced sample was peripheral blood mononuclear cells (PBMCs), obtained when the disease was refractory, from a patient treated with antithyroid drugs. The DNA sequence reads TGTGCCAGCAGCGGACAGATTCACGAGCAGTGCTTC. Its protein product is CASSGQIHEQCF.